This TCR beta chain originates from a study of type 1 regulatory T cells. At the level of the study: This in vitro CD4 product, T-allo10, is enriched for Tr1 cells and alloantigen-specific.

The graft donor-derived T-allo10 cells reportedly recognize host alloantigens, are anergic, and suppress alloantigen-specifically. TCRdb re-called the reads with MiXCR, one entry per CDR3 protein. The data contain about 74,000 distinct CDR3 sequences, 63% of them singletons. As for this clonotype: Its antigen remains unidentified.

Germline assignment: CDR1 SQVTM and CDR2 ANQGSEA. The V and J ends lost 5 bases and 1 base respectively, with 11 bases between them. This CDR3 is built from 14 residues. The specimen was cultured T cells, either the whole culture or a sorted T cell fraction (not recorded which). Stated subset: Tr1-enriched cell product generated in vitro against host alloantigens. J is TRBJ2-2 and V is TRBV29-1, with a weak D call TRBD1 (6 bases). The receptor's source is a human donor in good health. The chain's CDR3 is CSVSQTGNTGELFF. CDR3 DNA sequence: TGCAGCGTTTCACAGACAGGGAACACCGGGGAGCTGTTTTTT.